This T cell receptor (beta chain) was found in a study of T cell repertoires in cytomegalovirus infection (dated by TCRdb to about 2019). A note on the overall study: Recently identified HLA-C-restricted CMV epitopes, whose presentation resists viral immunomodulation, were targeted by peptide stimulations together with well-studied HLA-B-restricted epitopes. Donor HLA type was relevant to the analysis, because carriage of CMV infection together with the matching HLA type was indicated by public TCR beta signatures. Overall results and qualifications from the work: The ex vivo response was dominated by HLA-C-restricted CMV-specific TCR beta clonotypes, and the single most frequent clonotype in two of eight donors was supplied by these HLA-C-restricted clonotypes. In both this cohort and an independent roughly 400-donor cohort, the cumulative frequency of public TCR beta family members distinguished carriers of CMV infection plus the relevant HLA type.

About this clonotype: What antigen it recognizes has not been identified. Base qualities are missing; no much larger clone stands one base away.

CDR1 and CDR2 are read off the germline V gene as MNHEY and SVGEGT. Reading from cysteine to phenylalanine, the CDR3 counts 13 amino acids. The kept DNA is CDR3 alone, 39 bases in frame from the first base. V lost 10 bases and J lost 8 bases, and the count of bases not matched to a germline gene is 13. Reading the label with the study, this specimen's treatment or condition is: in vitro stimulation with specific CMV peptide epitopes to enrich CMV-specific T cells. The run used an Illumina HiSeq 1500. In TCRdb, the public reads were trimmed at Q25 with fastp and aligned with MiXCR, with productive beta chains retained. Rows merge per CDR3 protein into single entries with the most common DNA and genes. The sample table records tens of thousands of distinct CDR3 sequences; 20% to 25% of these occur just once. Roughly two thirds of the sample comes from the top ten.

The material sequenced was CD8+ T cells from cultured PBMCs, taken from culture after CMV antigen stimulation. This TCR derives from a human donor in good health (CMV status not recorded). Some clones in this sample may be carry-over from other donors' samples. The chain joins TRBV6-2 or TRBV6-3 to TRBJ1-2, and 7 junctional nucleotides match TRBD1. The CDR3 has the sequence CATLDRAGGGYTF. The DNA is as follows: TGTGCCACCCTCGACAGGGCCGGAGGAGGCTACACCTTC.